The source of this T cell receptor beta chain is a study of technical replicates of blood from a few donors. This clone appeared once. Clones were read by immunoSEQ multiplex PCR, and TCRdb kept only the in-frame ones, dropping some. Here the sample spans around 92,000 clones, nearly 97% being singletons. Per the germline V gene, CDR1 is SNHLY and CDR2 is FYNNEI. Germline trimming cut 5 bases from V and 3 bases from J; bases unmatched to any gene: 5. This CDR3 contains 15 residues. This clonotype was sampled from a human donor in good health. This chain connects TRBV2 to TRBJ2-7, with 12 bases fitting TRBD2. Sample: T cells isolated from PBMCs. CDR3 region: CASSYQLAGGYEQYF. DNA for the CDR3: TGTGCCAGCAGTTACCAACTAGCGGGAGGCTACGAGCAGTACTTC.